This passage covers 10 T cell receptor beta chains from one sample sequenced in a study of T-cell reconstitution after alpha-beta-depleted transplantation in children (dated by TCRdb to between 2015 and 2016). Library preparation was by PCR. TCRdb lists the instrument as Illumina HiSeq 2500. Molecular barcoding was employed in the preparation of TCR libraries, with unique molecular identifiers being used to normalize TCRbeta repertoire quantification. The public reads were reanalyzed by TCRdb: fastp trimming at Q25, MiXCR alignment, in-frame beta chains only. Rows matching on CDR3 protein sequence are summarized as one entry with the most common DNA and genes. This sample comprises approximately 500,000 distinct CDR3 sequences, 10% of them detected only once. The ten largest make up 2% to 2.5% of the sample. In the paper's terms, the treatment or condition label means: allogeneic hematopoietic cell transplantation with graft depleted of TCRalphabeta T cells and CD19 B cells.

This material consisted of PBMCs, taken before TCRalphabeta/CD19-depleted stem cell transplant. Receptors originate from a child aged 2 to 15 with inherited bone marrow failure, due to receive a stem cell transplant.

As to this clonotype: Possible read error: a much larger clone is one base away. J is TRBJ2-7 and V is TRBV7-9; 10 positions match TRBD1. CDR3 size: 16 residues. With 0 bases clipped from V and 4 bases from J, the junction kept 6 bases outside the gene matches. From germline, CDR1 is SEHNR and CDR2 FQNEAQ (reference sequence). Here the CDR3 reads CASSLAEGQGCYEQYF. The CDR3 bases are TGTGCCAGCAGCTTAGCGGAGGGACAGGGGTGTTACGAGCAGTACTTC.

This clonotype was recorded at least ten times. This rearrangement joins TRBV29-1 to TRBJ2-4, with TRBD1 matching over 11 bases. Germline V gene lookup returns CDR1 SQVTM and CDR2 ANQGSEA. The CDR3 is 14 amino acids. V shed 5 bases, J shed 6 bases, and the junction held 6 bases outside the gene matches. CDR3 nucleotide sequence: TGCAGCGTTCGGACCGGGACAGGGGGAAACATTCAGTACTTC. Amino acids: CSVRTGTGGNIQYF.

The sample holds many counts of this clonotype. CDR3 bases: TGTGCCAGCAGCGCACAGGGGTTTACAGATACGCAGTATTTT. It is translated as CASSAQGFTDTQYF. V gene TRBV7-2 combines with J gene TRBJ2-3; 7 bases fit TRBD1. V shed 5 bases, J shed 3 bases, and the junction held 5 bases outside the gene matches. There are 14 residues in the CDR3. In germline, CDR1 is SGHTA, CDR2 FQGNSA.

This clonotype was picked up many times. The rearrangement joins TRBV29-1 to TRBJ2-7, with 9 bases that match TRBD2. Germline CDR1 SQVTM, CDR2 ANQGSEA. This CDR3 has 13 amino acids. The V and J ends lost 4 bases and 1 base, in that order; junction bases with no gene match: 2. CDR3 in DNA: TGCAGCGTTGTAGCGGGGGAATCCTACGAGCAGTACTTC. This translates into CSVVAGESYEQYF.

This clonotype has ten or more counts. The CDR3 protein is CASSPGGGPEAFF. The DNA for the CDR3 is TGTGCCAGCAGCCCCGGGGGCGGGCCTGAAGCTTTCTTT. The chain employs TRBV3-1 and TRBJ1-1; perhaps TRBD1 as D (6 bases). Germline V gene lookup returns CDR1 LGHDT and CDR2 YNNKEL (reference sequence). Trimming shortened V by 4 bases and J by 6 bases, and 12 bases separated the two germline ends. CDR3 length: 13 residues.

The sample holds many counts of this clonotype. The CDR3 here is CASRRLAESYNEQFF. The CDR3 coding sequence is TGCGCCAGCAGGAGACTAGCGGAATCCTACAATGAGCAGTTCTTC. This chain links TRBV5-1 with TRBJ2-1; 9 positions agree with TRBD2. Germline V gene lookup returns CDR1 SGHRS and CDR2 YFSETQ. V was pared by 5 bases and J by 1 base, with 4 bases of the junction left unmatched. The CDR3 is 15 residues long.

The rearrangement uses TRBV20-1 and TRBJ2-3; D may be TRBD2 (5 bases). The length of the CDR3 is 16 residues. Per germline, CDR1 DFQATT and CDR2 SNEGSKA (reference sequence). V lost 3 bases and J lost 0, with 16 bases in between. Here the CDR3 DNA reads TGCAGTGCTAGCCCCTCTCGCGGGTTAAGCACAGATACGCAGTATTTT. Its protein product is CSASPSRGLSTDTQYF.

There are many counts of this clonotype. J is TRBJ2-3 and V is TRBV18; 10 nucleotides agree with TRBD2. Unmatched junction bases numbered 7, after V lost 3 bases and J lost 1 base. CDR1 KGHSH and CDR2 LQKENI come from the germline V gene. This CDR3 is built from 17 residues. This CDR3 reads CASSPLPGTSGTDTQYF. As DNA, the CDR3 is TGTGCCAGCTCACCGCTCCCCGGGACTAGCGGCACAGATACGCAGTATTTT.

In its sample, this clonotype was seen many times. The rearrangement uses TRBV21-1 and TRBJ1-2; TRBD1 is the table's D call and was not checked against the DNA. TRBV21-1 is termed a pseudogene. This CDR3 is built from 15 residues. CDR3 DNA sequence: TGTGCCAGCAGCAAAGCATGGACAGGGCACAATGGCTACACCTTC. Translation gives CASSKAWTGHNGYTF.

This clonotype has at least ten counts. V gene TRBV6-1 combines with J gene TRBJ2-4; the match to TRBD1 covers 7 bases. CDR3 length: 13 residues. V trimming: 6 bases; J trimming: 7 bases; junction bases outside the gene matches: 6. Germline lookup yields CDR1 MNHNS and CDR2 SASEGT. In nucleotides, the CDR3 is TGTGCCAGCAGCCGACAGGGTTTGAACATTCAGTACTTC. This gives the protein CASSRQGLNIQYF.